The T cell receptor (beta chain) under discussion was sequenced for a study of Tregs in tolerant kidney transplant recipients. The V end was cut by 2 bases, the J end by 1 base, with 10 bases between. CDR1 and CDR2 (germline): SGHTA, FQGNSA. The CDR3 consists of 15 residues. Sequenced by immunoSEQ multiplex PCR; TCRdb stores in-frame clones only, minus some. Of roughly 66,000 clones in the sample, 92% were seen once. The material was CD8+ T cells from blood, obtained before the transplant. The clonotype was recovered from a human donor who received a combined kidney and bone marrow transplant. The chain is built from TRBV7-2 and TRBJ2-3; D perhaps matches TRBD1 (6 bases). CDR3 sequence reads: CASSLIQGRTDTQYF. CDR3 bases: TGTGCCAGCAGCTTAATCCAGGGGCGCACAGATACGCAGTATTTT.